These 15 T cell receptor beta chains share one sample of origin, sequenced in a study of CD8+CD57+ T cells in acquired aplastic anemia. Profiling that covered TCR beta VDJ and CDR3 relied on genomic DNA as its template. Using its own MiXCR run on the reads, TCRdb lists one record per CDR3 protein. The data hold roughly 180,000 distinct CDR3 sequences, with roughly 63% observed a single time. Only patients with CD8+CD57+ cell expansion on flow cytometry were chosen for sequencing. The material sequenced was sorted CD4+, CD8+, or CD8+CD57+ T cells (not recorded which) from PBMCs. Receptors originate from a human donor with aplastic anemia.

A few counts support this clonotype. The V gene is TRBV10-2, the J gene TRBJ2-7; D possibly matches TRBD1 or TRBD2 (6 bases each). The V end was cut by 0 bases, the J end by 2 bases, with 11 bases between. This CDR3 region has 15 residues. Germline V gene sequence: CDR1 WSHSY, CDR2 SAAADI. The CDR3 nucleotides are TGCGCCAGCAGTGAGTCGACGGGGGCGACCTACGAGCAGTACTTC. Protein: CASSESTGATYEQYF.

The chain couples TRBV29-1 to TRBJ1-1; D is unresolved. Germline lookup yields CDR1 SQVTM and CDR2 ANQGSEA. This CDR3 region has 9 residues. Trimming removed 6 bases from V and 5 bases from J, with 4 bases in between. CDR3 region: CSVETEAFF. In nucleotides, the CDR3 is TGCAGCGTCGAGACTGAAGCTTTCTTT.

The chain joins TRBV2 to TRBJ1-2; D is uncertain. V lost 2 bases, J lost 3 bases, and 7 bases lay in between. The CDR3 length is 13 residues. Germline values: CDR1 SNHLY, CDR2 FYNNEI. CDR3 sequence reads: CASSELAYYGYTF. CDR3 nucleotides: TGTGCCAGCAGTGAACTGGCCTACTATGGCTACACCTTC.

This clonotype was observed many times. The chain recombines TRBV27 with TRBJ1-1; a possible D gene is TRBD1 (5 bases). The V end was cut by 1 base, the J end by 3 bases, with 12 bases between. The CDR3 contains 15 residues. Germline V gene data show CDR1 as MNHEY and CDR2 as SMNVEV (reference sequence). CDR3 residues: CASSLYPGSDTEAFF. CDR3 bases: TGTGCCAGCAGTTTATATCCAGGGTCCGACACTGAAGCTTTCTTT.

The table lists this clonotype with many counts. This sequence joins TRBV5-8 and TRBJ1-6, with D uncertain. From germline, CDR1 is SGHTS and CDR2 YDEGEE. The CDR3 has 14 residues. Deletions cut 1 base from V and 6 bases from J, with 8 bases between. The CDR3 nucleotides read TGTGCCAGCAGCTTGACGGGGATTAATTCACCCCTCCACTTT. This encodes CASSLTGINSPLHF.

The chain employs TRBV12-3 or TRBV12-4 and TRBJ1-1; D uncertain. Trimming removed 6 bases from V and 5 bases from J, with 13 bases in between. CDR3 size: 13 residues. Written as DNA, the CDR3 is TGTGCCAGCAGGAGGGAGACTTGGACTGAAGCTTTCTTT. Amino acids: CASRRETWTEAFF.

The chain employs TRBV4-2 and TRBJ1-5; TRBD1 matches at 7 bases. In germline, CDR1 is LGHNA, CDR2 YNFKEQ. CDR3 size: 16 residues. V shed 2 bases, J shed 2 bases, and the junction held 6 bases outside the gene matches. As DNA, the CDR3 is TGTGCCAGCAGCCAACAGGGGGTCGGCCGCAATCAGCCCCAGCATTTT. Its protein product is CASSQQGVGRNQPQHF.

In this sample, this clonotype turned up a few times. The chain carries TRBV20-1 and TRBJ2-7; 9 bases are shared with TRBD1. The junction had 7 bases not matched to a gene; V was cut back by 4 bases and J by 6 bases. Germline-derived CDR1 and CDR2 are DFQATT and SNEGSKA (reference sequence). This CDR3 region has 13 residues. The CDR3 loop is CSANRDRVAEQYF. The CDR3, as DNA: TGCAGTGCTAACCGGGACAGGGTGGCCGAGCAGTACTTC.

This clonotype was recorded only once. This sequence joins TRBV9 and TRBJ2-2; D is undetermined. V was cut by 2 bases and J by 3 bases, with 5 bases left in between. The CDR3 is 13 amino acids. In germline, CDR1 is SGDLS, CDR2 YYNGEE. The chain's CDR3 is CASSVQDTGELFF. CDR3 nucleotide sequence: TGTGCCAGCAGCGTCCAAGACACCGGGGAGCTGTTTTTT.

The chain has TRBV4-1 and TRBJ1-1; D unclear. This CDR3 contains 15 residues. CDR1 is MGHRA, CDR2 YSYEKL, per germline. V was trimmed by 1 base and J by 5 bases, leaving 14 bases between them. The CDR3 loop reads CASSQGQQRNTEAFF. Written as DNA, the CDR3 is TGCGCCAGCAGCCAAGGGCAACAGAGGAATACTGAAGCTTTCTTT.

In the case of this clonotype: This may be a read error, as it is one base from a much larger clone. CDR3 sequence: CASGPTVILNYGYTF. DNA of the CDR3: TGTGCCAGCGGTCCGACCGTAATTCTTAACTATGGCTACACCTTC. The chain combines TRBV12-3 or TRBV12-4 with TRBJ1-2; D is unresolved. V gave up 8 bases and J gave up 1 base, with 17 bases separating them. The CDR3 is made up of 15 amino acids.

V usage is TRBV14 and J usage is TRBJ1-6; 7 bases align to TRBD1. From germline, CDR1 is SGHDN and CDR2 FVKESK. The CDR3 is made up of 13 amino acids. V gave up 3 bases and J gave up 10 bases; unmatched junction bases: 3. CDR3 sequence (DNA): TGTGCCAGCAGCCAGACAGGGCTCTCACCCCTCCACTTT. It codes for CASSQTGLSPLHF.

In this sample, this clonotype turned up a few times. The J gene is TRBJ1-2, the V gene TRBV2; D is unresolved. Between the trimmed V and J ends, which lost 3 bases and 2 bases, there was a span of 4 bases. The CDR3 sequence is 12 residues long. The germline gives CDR1 SNHLY, CDR2 FYNNEI. As DNA, the CDR3 is TGTGCCAGCAGTGACAGCAACTATGGCTACACCTTC. Its protein product is CASSDSNYGYTF. Based on the CDR3 plus reference TRBV2 and TRBJ1-2, the full variable domain is EPEVTQTPSHQVTQMGQEVILRCVPISNHLYFYWYRQILGQKVEFLVSFYNNEISEKSEIFDDQFSVERPDGSNFTLKIRSTKLEDSAMYFCASSDSNYGYTFGSGTRLTVV.

Comments on this clonotype: Sequence at one end of the junction differs from germline and may be a read error. The V and J genes are TRBV7-7 and TRBJ2-3; 9 bases agree with TRBD1. Germline CDR1 and CDR2: SSHAT and FNYEAQ (reference sequence). The CDR3 runs 14 residues. The DNA for the CDR3 is TGTGCTAGCAGCCCTCTCCGGGACAGGGCTACGCAGTATTTT. This gives the protein CASSPLRDRATQYF. The full variable domain, with the rest looked up from reference TRBV7-7 and TRBJ2-3, is GAGVSQSPRYKVTKRGQDVTLRCDPISSHATLYWYQQALGQGPEFLTYFNYEAQPDKSGLPSDRFSAERPEGSISTLTIQRTEQRDSAMYRCASSPLRDRATQYFGPGTRLTVL.

This rearrangement joins TRBV15 to TRBJ1-1; no clear D. Germline V lookup: CDR1 LNHNV, CDR2 YYDKDF (reference sequence). The CDR3 is 13 amino acids. The V end was cut by 8 bases, the J end by 1 base, with 11 bases between. In DNA form, the CDR3 reads TGTGCCACCGGCCCCCGGACGAACACTGAAGCTTTCTTT. Protein sequence: CATGPRTNTEAFF.